This is a list of T cell receptor beta chains from one sample in a study of blood T cell repertoires in COVID-19. Clones were read by immunoSEQ multiplex PCR, and TCRdb kept only the in-frame ones, dropping some. The sample contains about 110,000 clones, 76% of which appear only once. Sequencing was done on a sample of peripheral blood. These receptors originate from a man of 80 years or more with COVID-19, enrolled during active disease. Both conserved end residues are trimmed from each CDR3. The D gene is left open where the match is weak.

ASSAGGGLYGYT TRBJ1-2 TRBD1 TRBV7-2
ASSLSRDRGSYEQY TRBJ2-7 TRBD1 TRBV18
ASSQVGGYGNQPQH TRBJ1-5 - TRBV4-1
ASSLVLSGSSPLH TRBJ1-6 - TRBV5-4
SAQSGTGNTEAF TRBJ1-1 TRBD1 TRBV29-1
ASSLVGRAGTDTQY TRBJ2-3 - TRBV5-4
ASSEGTGDQPQH TRBJ1-5 TRBD1 TRBV11-2
ASSPGVGNTGELF TRBJ2-2 - TRBV7-3
ASTRAGTGDSPLH TRBJ1-6 - TRBV6-5
ASSFRVEETQY TRBJ2-5 - TRBV7-9
ATSGRGQDFQQY TRBJ2-7 TRBD1 TRBV24-1
ASSLEIRGRSDTQY TRBJ2-3 TRBD2 TRBV7-2
ASSPLGFKMIGNTIY TRBJ1-3 - TRBV11-2
ASRGTTETQY TRBJ2-5 - TRBV5-1
ASSRDTGGSYEQY TRBJ2-7 TRBD1 TRBV27
ASSFLGARPSHYNEQF TRBJ2-1 - TRBV28
SVEQGAAHEQY TRBJ2-7 TRBD1 TRBV29-1
ASSGWTEGEQY TRBJ2-7 - TRBV2
ASSSLAGGVTDTQY TRBJ2-3 TRBD2 TRBV13
ASSSGEGVYTEAF TRBJ1-1 - TRBV6-5
ASSLGDRGKEQY TRBJ2-7 TRBD1 TRBV28
ASSREASPLH TRBJ1-6 - TRBV12-3/TRBV12-4
ASNRQGVTNEKLF TRBJ1-4 TRBD1 TRBV6-5
ASSSDGYPVPGDTQY TRBJ2-3 - TRBV3-1/TRBV3-2
ASSRDRVYGYT TRBJ1-2 TRBD1 TRBV5-1